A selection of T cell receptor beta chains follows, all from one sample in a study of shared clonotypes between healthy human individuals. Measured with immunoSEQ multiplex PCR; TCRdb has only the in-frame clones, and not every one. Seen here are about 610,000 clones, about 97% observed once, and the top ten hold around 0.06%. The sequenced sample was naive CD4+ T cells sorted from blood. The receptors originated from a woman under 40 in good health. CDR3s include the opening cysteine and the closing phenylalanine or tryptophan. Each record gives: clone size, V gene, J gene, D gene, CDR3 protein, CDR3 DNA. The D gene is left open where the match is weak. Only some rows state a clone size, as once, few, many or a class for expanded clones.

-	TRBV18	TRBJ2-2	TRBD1	CASSPAGTGNTGELFF	TGTGCCAGCTCACCAGCCGGGACAGGGAACACCGGGGAGCTGTTTTTT
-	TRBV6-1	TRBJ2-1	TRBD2	CASSTLAGTNNEQFF	TGTGCCAGCAGTACTTTAGCGGGGACGAACAATGAGCAGTTCTTC
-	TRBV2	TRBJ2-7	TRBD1	CASSGQGVGYEQYF	TGTGCCAGCAGTGGACAGGGAGTGGGCTACGAGCAGTACTTC
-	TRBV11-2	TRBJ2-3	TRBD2	CASSLGTSGPTDTQYF	TGTGCCAGCAGCTTAGGGACTAGCGGCCCCACAGATACGCAGTATTTT
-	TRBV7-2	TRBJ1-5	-	CASSPISQSSNQPQHF	TGTGCCAGCAGTCCTATCTCTCAGAGCAGCAATCAGCCCCAGCATTTT
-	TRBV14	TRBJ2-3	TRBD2	CASSRGLAPSTDTQYF	TGTGCCAGCAGCCGCGGACTAGCGCCTAGCACAGATACGCAGTATTTT
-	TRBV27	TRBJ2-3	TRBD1	CASSFHRGDTQYF	TGTGCCAGCAGTTTCCACAGGGGCGATACGCAGTATTTT
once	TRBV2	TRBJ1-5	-	CASSDGQGSGQPQHF	TGTGCCAGCAGTGACGGGCAGGGGTCAGGCCAGCCCCAGCATTTT
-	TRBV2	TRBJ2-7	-	CASSATWSSYEQYF	TGTGCCAGCAGTGCGACCTGGAGCTCCTACGAGCAGTACTTC
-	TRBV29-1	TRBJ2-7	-	CSVSQGYDEQYF	TGCAGCGTGTCGCAGGGTTACGACGAGCAGTACTTC
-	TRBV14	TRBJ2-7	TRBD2	CASSQGTSDEQYF	TGTGCCAGCAGCCAAGGGACTAGCGACGAGCAGTACTTC
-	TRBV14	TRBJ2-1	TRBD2	CASSQDRSRLAAQYNEQFF	TGTGCCAGCAGCCAAGATAGGTCAAGACTAGCGGCCCAATACAATGAGCAGTTCTTC
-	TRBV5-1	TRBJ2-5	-	CASSLVTVTAVDQYF	TGCGCCAGCAGCTTGGTTACAGTTACCGCGGTAGACCAGTACTTC
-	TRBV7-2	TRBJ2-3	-	CASGRSTDTQYF	TGTGCCAGCGGGCGTAGCACAGATACGCAGTATTTT
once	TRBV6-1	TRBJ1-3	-	CASSEASNLSGNTIYF	TGTGCCAGCAGTGAAGCATCCAACCTCTCTGGAAACACCATATATTTT
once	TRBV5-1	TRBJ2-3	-	CASSLASRTDTQYF	TGCGCCAGCAGCTTGGCTAGCCGCACAGATACGCAGTATTTT
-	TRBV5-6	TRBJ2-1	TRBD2	CASSRGLAGGWEQFF	TGTGCCAGCAGCCGTGGACTAGCGGGAGGTTGGGAGCAGTTCTTC
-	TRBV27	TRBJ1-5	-	CASRPGRGQANQPQHF	TGTGCCAGCAGGCCCGGGCGGGGTCAAGCCAATCAGCCCCAGCATTTT
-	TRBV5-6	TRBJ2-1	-	CASSLGGSAYNEQFF	TGTGCCAGCAGCTTGGGCGGGTCAGCCTACAATGAGCAGTTCTTC
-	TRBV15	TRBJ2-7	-	CATSRDTNSYEQYF	TGTGCCACCAGCAGAGATACCAACTCCTACGAGCAGTACTTC
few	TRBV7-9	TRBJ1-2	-	CASSLADSTIYGYTF	TGTGCCAGCAGCTTAGCGGACTCAACCATTTATGGCTACACCTTC
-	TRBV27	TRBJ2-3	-	CASRSRRADTQYF	TGTGCCAGCAGATCCAGGCGGGCAGATACGCAGTATTTT
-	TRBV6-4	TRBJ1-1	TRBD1	CASSEQGAGTEAFF	TGTGCCAGCAGTGAGCAGGGGGCAGGCACTGAAGCTTTCTTT
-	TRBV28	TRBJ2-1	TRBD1	CASSTGGHEQFF	TGTGCCAGCAGTACAGGGGGCCATGAGCAGTTCTTC
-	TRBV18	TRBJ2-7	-	CASSPSIRGEGGYEQYF	TGTGCCAGCTCACCAAGTATCAGGGGAGAGGGTGGCTACGAGCAGTACTTC
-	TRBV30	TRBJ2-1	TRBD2	CAWGDWTSGRDEQFF	TGTGCCTGGGGGGACTGGACTAGCGGGAGGGATGAGCAGTTCTTC
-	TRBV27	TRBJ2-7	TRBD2	CASSRSGTSAGQYF	TGTGCCAGCAGCCGCTCCGGGACTAGCGCGGGGCAGTACTTC
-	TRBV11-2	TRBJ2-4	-	CASSFAPLAKNIQYF	TGTGCCAGCAGCTTCGCCCCTCTAGCCAAAAACATTCAGTACTTC
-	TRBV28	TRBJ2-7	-	CASTSRGYEQYF	TGTGCCAGCACCTCAAGGGGGTACGAGCAGTACTTC
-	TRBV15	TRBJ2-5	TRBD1	CATSREGGKETQYF	TGTGCCACCAGCAGAGAAGGGGGCAAGGAGACCCAGTACTTC
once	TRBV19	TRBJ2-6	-	CASSISGAYPGANVLTF	TGTGCCAGTAGTATCTCGGGGGCGTATCCCGGGGCCAACGTCCTGACTTTC
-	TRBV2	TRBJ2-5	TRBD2	CASTKAGEETQYF	TGTGCCAGCACAAAAGCGGGAGAAGAGACCCAGTACTTC
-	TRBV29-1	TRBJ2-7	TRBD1	CSVVGQGNWGEQYF	TGCAGCGTTGTAGGACAGGGGAATTGGGGCGAGCAGTACTTC
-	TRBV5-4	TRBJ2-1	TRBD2	CASSVRSGMSSYNEQFF	TGTGCCAGCAGCGTACGAAGCGGGATGAGCTCCTACAATGAGCAGTTCTTC
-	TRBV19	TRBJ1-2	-	CASSSWGYGYTF	TGTGCCAGTAGTTCTTGGGGTTATGGCTACACCTTC
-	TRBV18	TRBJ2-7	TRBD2	CASSPSSGGEQYF	TGTGCCAGCTCACCGTCGTCCGGGGGGGAGCAGTACTTC
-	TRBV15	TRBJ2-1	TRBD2	CATSRESSGRSRDEQFF	TGTGCCACCAGCAGAGAATCTAGCGGGAGAAGTAGGGATGAGCAGTTCTTC
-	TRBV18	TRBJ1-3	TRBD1	CASIPGQGAPGNTIYF	TGTGCCAGCATCCCGGGACAGGGGGCGCCAGGAAACACCATATATTTT
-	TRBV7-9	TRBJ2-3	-	CASRVQGQGDTQYF	TGTGCCAGCAGGGTACAGGGTCAAGGGGATACGCAGTATTTT
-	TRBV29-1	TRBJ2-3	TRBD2	CSGDSGNTDTQYF	TGCAGCGGGGATAGCGGGAACACAGATACGCAGTATTTT
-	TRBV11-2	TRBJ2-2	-	CASSLWGGELFF	TGTGCCAGCAGCTTATGGGGCGGGGAGCTGTTTTTT
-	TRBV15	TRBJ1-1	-	CATSRDSGVGTEAFF	TGTGCCACCAGTAGAGATTCCGGGGTGGGAACTGAAGCTTTCTTT
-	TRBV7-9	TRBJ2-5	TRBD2	CASSKGLAGEETQYF	TGTGCCAGCAGCAAGGGACTAGCGGGAGAGGAGACCCAGTACTTC
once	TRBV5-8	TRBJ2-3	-	CASSRPRFRITDTQYF	TGTGCCAGCAGCCGTCCGCGGTTTCGGATAACAGATACGCAGTATTTT
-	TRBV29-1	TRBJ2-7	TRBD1	CSVTSDRGQTYEQYF	TGCAGCGTAACTTCAGACAGGGGGCAAACCTACGAGCAGTACTTC
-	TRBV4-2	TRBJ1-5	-	CASSQEAPVVNQPQHF	TGTGCCAGCAGCCAAGAAGCACCGGTCGTAAATCAGCCCCAGCATTTT
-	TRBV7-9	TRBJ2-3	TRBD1	CASSLASGGSDTQYF	TGTGCCAGCAGCTTAGCGTCAGGGGGCTCGGATACGCAGTATTTT
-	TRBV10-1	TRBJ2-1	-	CASSEYMTPWSYNEQFF	TGCGCCAGCAGTGAGTATATGACTCCCTGGTCCTACAATGAGCAGTTCTTC
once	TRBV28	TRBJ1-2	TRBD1	CASSLPHRGQFDGYTF	TGTGCCAGCAGTTTGCCCCACAGGGGGCAATTTGACGGCTACACCTTC
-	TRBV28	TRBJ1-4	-	CASSLGLAGANEKLFF	TGTGCCAGCAGTTTAGGGCTTGCAGGGGCGAATGAAAAACTGTTTTTT
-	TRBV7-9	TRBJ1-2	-	CASSPSDRPFYGYTF	TGTGCCAGCAGCCCGAGTGACAGGCCTTTCTATGGCTACACCTTC
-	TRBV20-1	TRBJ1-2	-	CSANGDYGYTF	TGCAGTGCGAACGGAGACTATGGCTACACCTTC
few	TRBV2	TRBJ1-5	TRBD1	CAIQGNSNQPQHF	TGTGCCATACAGGGGAACAGCAATCAGCCCCAGCATTTT
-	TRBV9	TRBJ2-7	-	CASSVSTLGHYEQYF	TGTGCCAGCAGCGTGTCCACCCTGGGACACTACGAGCAGTACTTC
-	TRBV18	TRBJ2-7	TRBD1	CASSPGQGAEQYF	TGTGCCAGCTCACCGGGACAGGGGGCCGAGCAGTACTTC
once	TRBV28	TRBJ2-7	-	CASTPTLSYEQYF	TGTGCCAGCACCCCGACTCTGTCCTACGAGCAGTACTTC